This T cell receptor (beta chain) was sequenced during a study of T cells in Graves' hyperthyroidism and ophthalmopathy. Study in general: The blood sample was taken at first diagnosis, before treatment began. General observations from the study: It was a median approximately 7.1 months before onset that the model predicted ophthalmopathy.

V lost 1 base and J lost 0, with 3 bases in between. Germline values: CDR1 LNHDA, CDR2 SQIVND (reference sequence). The CDR3 length is 13 residues. This clonotype has a handful of counts. Its antigen is unknown. It was RNA transcripts that yielded the amplified TCR beta CDR3 regions. First-round RT-PCR targeting the TCR CDR3 was performed with the HTBI primer set. TCRdb ran MiXCR on the multiplex PCR reads and lists one entry per CDR3 protein. Of hundreds of thousands of distinct CDR3 sequences detected, roughly 14% appear once; the ten largest clones hold about 12%. The sequence was obtained from a man younger than 30 with Graves' ophthalmopathy. Sample: blood. The chain carries TRBV19 and TRBJ2-5, with unresolved D. CDR3 DNA: TGTGCCAGTAGTATAGCGGACCAAGAGACCCAGTACTTC. It is translated as CASSIADQETQYF.